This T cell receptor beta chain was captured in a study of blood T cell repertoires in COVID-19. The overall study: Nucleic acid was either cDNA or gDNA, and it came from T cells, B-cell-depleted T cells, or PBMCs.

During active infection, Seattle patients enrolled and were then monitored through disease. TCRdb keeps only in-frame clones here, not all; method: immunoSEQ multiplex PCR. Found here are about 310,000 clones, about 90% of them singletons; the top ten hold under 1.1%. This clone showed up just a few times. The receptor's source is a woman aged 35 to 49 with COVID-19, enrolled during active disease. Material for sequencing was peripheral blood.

Here the CDR3 reads CASSTGDNSPLHF. The CDR3 DNA reads TGTGCCTCCTCGACAGGGGACAATTCACCCCTCCACTTT. J is TRBJ1-6 and V is TRBV30; 8 bases align to TRBD1. Germline V lookup: CDR1 GTSNPN, CDR2 SVGIG (reference sequence). The CDR3 totals 13 residues. J lost 7 bases, V lost 7 bases, and 6 bases had no gene match.